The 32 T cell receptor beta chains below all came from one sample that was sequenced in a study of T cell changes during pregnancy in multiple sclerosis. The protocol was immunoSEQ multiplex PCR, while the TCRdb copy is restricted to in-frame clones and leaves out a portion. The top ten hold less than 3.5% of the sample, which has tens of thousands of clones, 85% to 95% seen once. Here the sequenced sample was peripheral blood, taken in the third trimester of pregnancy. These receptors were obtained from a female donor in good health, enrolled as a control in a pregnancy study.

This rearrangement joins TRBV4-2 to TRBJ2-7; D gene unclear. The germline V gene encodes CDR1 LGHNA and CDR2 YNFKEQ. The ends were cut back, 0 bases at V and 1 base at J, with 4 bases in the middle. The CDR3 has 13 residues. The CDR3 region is CASSQDRSYEQYF. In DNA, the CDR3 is TGTGCCAGCAGCCAAGATCGGTCCTACGAGCAGTACTTC.

The CDR3 is CASSPFRGENTEAFF. Written as DNA, the CDR3 is TGTGCCAGCAGCCCTTTCCGAGGAGAAAACACTGAAGCTTTCTTT. V and J are TRBV7-8 and TRBJ1-1; D is uncertain. The CDR3 totals 15 residues. V lost 5 bases and J 2 bases, leaving 15 bases between the germline ends. Per germline, CDR1 SGHVS and CDR2 FQNEAQ.

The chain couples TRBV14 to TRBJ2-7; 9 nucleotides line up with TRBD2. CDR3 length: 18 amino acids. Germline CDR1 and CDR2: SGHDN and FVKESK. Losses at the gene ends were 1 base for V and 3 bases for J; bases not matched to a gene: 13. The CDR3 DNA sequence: TGTGCCAGCAGCCAAGGTATTCTAGCGGGACCGATAGTCTACGAGCAGTACTTC. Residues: CASSQGILAGPIVYEQYF.

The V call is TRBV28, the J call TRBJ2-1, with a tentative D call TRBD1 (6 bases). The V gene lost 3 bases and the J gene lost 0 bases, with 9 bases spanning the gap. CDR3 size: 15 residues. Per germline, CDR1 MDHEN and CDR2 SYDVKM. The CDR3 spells CASSFRGGSYNEQFF. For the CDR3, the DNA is TGTGCCAGCAGTTTTAGAGGGGGCTCCTACAATGAGCAGTTCTTC.

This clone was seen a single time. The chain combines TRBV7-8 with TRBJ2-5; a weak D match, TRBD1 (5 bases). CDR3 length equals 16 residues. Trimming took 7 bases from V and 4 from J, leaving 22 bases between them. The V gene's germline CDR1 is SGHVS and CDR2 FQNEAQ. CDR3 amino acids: CASTSSGLGRGETQYF. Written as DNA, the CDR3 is TGTGCCAGCACCTCCTCTGGGTTGGGGCGCGGAGAGACCCAGTACTTC.

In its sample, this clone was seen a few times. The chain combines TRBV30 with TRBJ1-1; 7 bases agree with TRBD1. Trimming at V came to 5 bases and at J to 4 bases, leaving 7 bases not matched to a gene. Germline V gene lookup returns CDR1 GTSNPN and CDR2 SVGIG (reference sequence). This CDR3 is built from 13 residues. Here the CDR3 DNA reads TGTGCCTGGGAAACAGGGGCGGGCACTGAAGCTTTCTTT. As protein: CAWETGAGTEAFF. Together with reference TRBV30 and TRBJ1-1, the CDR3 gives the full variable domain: SQTIHQWPATLVQPVGSPLSLECTVEGTSNPNLYWYRQAAGRGLQLLFYSVGIGQISSEVPQNLSASRPQDRQFILSSKKLLLSDSGFYLCAWETGAGTEAFFGQGTRLTVV.

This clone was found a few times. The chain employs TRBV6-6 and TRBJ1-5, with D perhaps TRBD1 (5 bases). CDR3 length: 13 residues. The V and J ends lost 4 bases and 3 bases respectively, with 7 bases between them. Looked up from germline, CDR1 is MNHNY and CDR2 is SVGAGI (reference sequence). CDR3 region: CASSLGDNQPQHF. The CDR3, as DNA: TGTGCCAGCAGTTTAGGGGACAATCAGCCCCAGCATTTT.

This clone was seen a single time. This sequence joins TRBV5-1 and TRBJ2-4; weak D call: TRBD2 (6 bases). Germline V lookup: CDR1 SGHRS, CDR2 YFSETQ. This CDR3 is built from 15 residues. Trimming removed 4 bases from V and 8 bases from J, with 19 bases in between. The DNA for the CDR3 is TGCGCCAGCAGCCTCGCCCAGGGTGGACTACACATTCAGTACTTC. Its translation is CASSLAQGGLHIQYF.

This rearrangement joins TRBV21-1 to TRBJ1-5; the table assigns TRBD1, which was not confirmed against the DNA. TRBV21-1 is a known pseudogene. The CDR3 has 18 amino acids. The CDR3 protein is CASSGRTGGIARNQPQHF. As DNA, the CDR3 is TGTGCCAGCAGCGGACGGACAGGGGGGATCGCCCGCAATCAGCCCCAGCATTTT.

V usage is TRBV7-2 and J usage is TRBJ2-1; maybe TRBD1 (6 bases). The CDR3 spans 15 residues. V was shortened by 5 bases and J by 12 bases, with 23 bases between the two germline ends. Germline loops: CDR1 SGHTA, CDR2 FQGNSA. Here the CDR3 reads CASSNSHRASLGQFF. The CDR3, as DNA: TGTGCCAGCAGCAATTCCCACAGGGCCTCTTTGGGGCAGTTCTTC. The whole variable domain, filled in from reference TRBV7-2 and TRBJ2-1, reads GAGVSQSPSNKVTEKGKDVELRCDPISGHTALYWYRQSLGQGLEFLIYFQGNSAPDKSGLPSDRFSAERTGGSVSTLTIQRTQQEDSAVYLCASSNSHRASLGQFFGPGTRLTVL.

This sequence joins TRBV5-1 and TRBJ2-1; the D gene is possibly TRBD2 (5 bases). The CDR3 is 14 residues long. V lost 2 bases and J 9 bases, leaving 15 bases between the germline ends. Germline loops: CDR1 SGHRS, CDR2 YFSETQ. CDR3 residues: CASSFRASEGEQFF. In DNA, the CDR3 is TGCGCCAGCAGCTTCCGGGCCTCCGAGGGTGAGCAGTTCTTC.

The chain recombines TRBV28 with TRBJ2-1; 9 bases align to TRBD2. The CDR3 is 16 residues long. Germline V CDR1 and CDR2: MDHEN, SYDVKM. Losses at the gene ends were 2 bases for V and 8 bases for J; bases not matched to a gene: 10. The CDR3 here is CASSLRREGLRYEQFF. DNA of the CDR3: TGTGCCAGCAGTTTAAGGCGGGAGGGCCTCAGGTATGAGCAGTTCTTC.

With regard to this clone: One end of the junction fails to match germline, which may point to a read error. This chain's CDR3 is CASSLGLAGENSFEQYF. In nucleotides, the CDR3 is TGTGCCAGCAGCTTAGGACTAGCGGGGGAAAACTCCTTCGAGCAGTACTTC. The rearrangement joins TRBV11-2 to TRBJ2-7; 12 nucleotides agree with TRBD2. The CDR3 runs 17 residues. Germline V CDR1 and CDR2: SGHAT, FQNNGV.

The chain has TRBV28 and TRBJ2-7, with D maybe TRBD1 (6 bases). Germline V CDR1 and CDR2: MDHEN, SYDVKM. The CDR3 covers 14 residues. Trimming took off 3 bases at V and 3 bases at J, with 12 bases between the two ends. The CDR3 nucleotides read TGTGCCAGCAGTTTCCCTGGGGGCTTCTACGAGCAGTACTTC. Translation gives CASSFPGGFYEQYF.

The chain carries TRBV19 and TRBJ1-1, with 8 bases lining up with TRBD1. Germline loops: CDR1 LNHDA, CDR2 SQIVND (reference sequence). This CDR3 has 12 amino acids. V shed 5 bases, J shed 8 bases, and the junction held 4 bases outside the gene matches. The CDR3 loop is CASSVDRVEAFF. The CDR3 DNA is TGTGCCAGTAGTGTGGACAGGGTGGAAGCTTTCTTT.

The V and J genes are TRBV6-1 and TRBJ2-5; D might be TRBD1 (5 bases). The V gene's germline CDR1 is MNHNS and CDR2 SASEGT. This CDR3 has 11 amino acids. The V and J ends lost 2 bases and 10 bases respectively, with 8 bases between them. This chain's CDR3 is CASSELRGQYF. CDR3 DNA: TGTGCCAGCAGTGAATTAAGGGGCCAGTACTTC.

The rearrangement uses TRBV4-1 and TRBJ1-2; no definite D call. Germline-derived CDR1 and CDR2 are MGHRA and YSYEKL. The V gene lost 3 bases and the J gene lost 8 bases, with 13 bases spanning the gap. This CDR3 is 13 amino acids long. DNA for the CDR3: TGCGCCAGCAGCCAGACACCACTGGTCGGCTACACCTTC. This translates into CASSQTPLVGYTF.

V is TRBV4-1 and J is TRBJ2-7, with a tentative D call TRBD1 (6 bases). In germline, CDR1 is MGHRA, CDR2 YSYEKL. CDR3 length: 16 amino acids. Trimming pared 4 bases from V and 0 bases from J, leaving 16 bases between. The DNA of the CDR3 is TGCGCCAGCAGCCTTTTACAGGGTGATAGCTCCTACGAGCAGTACTTC. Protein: CASSLLQGDSSYEQYF.

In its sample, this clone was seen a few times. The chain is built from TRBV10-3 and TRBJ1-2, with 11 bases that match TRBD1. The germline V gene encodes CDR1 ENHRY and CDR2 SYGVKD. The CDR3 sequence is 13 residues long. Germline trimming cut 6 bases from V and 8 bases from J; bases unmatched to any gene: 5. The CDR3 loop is CAIRKGQGGGYTF. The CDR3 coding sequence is TGTGCCATCAGGAAGGGACAGGGGGGCGGCTACACCTTC.

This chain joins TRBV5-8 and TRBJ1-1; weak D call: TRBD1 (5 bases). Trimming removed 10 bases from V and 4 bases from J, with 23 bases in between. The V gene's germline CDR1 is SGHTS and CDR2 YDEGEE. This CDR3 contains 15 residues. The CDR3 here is CASIGRGGVGTEAFF. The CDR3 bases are TGTGCCTCCATCGGTCGGGGAGGGGTGGGCACTGAAGCTTTCTTT.

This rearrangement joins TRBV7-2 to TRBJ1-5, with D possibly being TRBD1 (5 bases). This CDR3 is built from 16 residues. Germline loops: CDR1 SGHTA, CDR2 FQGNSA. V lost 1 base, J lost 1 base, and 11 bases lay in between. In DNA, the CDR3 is TGTGCCAGCAGCTTAGTGGGGGGAAACAGCAATCAGCCCCAGCATTTT. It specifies CASSLVGGNSNQPQHF.

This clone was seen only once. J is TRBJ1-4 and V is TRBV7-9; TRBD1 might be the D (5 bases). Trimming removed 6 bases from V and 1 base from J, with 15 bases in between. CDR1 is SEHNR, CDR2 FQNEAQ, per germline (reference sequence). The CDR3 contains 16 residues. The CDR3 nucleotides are TGTGCCAGCAGTCCTCCGAATGGACAAACTAATGAAAAACTGTTTTTT. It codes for CASSPPNGQTNEKLFF.

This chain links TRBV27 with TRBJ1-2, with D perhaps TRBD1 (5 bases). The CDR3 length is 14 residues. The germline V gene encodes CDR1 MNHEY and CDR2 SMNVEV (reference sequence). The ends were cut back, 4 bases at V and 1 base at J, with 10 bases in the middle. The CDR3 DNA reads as TGTGCCAGCAGTTGGGGGGGTAGTAACTATGGCTACACCTTC. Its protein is CASSWGGSNYGYTF.

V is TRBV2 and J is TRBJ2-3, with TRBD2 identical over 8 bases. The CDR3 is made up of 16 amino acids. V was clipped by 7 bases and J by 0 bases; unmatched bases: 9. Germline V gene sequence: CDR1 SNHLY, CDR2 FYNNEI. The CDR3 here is CASTQLAGPSTDTQYF. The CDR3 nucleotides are TGTGCCAGCACCCAGTTAGCGGGACCTAGCACAGATACGCAGTATTTT.

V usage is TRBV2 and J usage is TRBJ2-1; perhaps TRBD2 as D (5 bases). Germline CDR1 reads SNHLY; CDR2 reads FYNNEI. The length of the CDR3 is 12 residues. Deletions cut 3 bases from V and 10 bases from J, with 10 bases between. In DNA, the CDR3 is TGTGCCAGCAGTGATCCCGGGGAAGAGCAGTTCTTC. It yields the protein CASSDPGEEQFF.

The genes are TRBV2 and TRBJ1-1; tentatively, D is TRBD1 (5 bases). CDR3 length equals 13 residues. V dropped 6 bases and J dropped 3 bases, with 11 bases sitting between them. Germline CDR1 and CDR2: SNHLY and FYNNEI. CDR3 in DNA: TGTGCCAGCAGCGCCTTAGGGGACACTGAAGCTTTCTTT. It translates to CASSALGDTEAFF.

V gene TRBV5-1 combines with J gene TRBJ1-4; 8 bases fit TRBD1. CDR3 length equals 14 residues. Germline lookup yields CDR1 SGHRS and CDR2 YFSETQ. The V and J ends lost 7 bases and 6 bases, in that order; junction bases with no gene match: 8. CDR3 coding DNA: TGCGCCAGCGGGCCCGGGACAGGACATGAAAAACTGTTTTTT. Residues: CASGPGTGHEKLFF.

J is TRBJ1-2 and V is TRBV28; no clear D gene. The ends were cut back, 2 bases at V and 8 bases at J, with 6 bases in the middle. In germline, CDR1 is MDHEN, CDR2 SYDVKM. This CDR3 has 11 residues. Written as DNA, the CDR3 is TGTGCCAGCAGTTTAGAGGGCGGCTACACCTTC. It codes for CASSLEGGYTF.

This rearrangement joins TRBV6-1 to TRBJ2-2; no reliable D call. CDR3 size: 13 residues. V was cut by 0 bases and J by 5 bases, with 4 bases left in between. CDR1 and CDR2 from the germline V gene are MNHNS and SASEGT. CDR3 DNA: TGTGCCAGCAGTGAAGCCGGGACCGGGGAGCTGTTTTTT. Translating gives CASSEAGTGELFF.

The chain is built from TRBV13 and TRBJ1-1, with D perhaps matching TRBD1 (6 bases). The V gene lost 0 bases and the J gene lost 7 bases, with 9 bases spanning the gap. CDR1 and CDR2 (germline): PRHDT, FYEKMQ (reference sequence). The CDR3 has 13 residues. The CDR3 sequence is CASSLGQGGEAFF. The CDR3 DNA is TGTGCCAGCAGCTTAGGACAGGGCGGTGAAGCTTTCTTT.

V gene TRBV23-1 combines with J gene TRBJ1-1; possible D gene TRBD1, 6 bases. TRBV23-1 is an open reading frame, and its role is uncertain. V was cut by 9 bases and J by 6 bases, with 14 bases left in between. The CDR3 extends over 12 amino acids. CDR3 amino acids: CARGLQGAEAFF. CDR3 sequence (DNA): TGCGCCAGAGGGTTACAGGGAGCTGAAGCTTTCTTT.

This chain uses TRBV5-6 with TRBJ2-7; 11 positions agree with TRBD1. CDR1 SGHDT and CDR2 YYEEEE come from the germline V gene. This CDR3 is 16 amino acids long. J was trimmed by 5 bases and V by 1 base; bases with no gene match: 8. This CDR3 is CASSLLGGQGDDEQYF. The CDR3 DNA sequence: TGTGCCAGCAGCTTGTTAGGGGGACAGGGGGACGACGAGCAGTACTTC.